This TCR beta chain was retrieved from a study of a mutant IDH1 vaccine in newly diagnosed glioma. Turning to the study itself: Therapy received beforehand was radiotherapy, temozolomide, or both, with most patients given both.

Sequencing used immunoSEQ multiplex PCR; TCRdb keeps in-frame clones, though not all of them. This table holds 35,000 to 45,000 clones, 80% to 90% found once. Germline V gene lookup returns CDR1 SQVTM and CDR2 ANQGSEA. The germline V and J ends were trimmed by 4 bases and 7 bases, with 11 bases remaining between them. The CDR3 is made up of 12 amino acids. Regarding time point: week 5, during vaccination. The vaccine gave 300 ug of a 20-mer mutant IDH1 peptide subcutaneously per dose. Donor diagnoses consisted of new WHO grade 3 or 4 IDH1-mutant, ATRX-lost astrocytomas. Points on this clone: No antigen is known for it.

The receptor was isolated from a man aged 45-65 years with glioma. Sequenced here: PBMCs, sampled from a glioma patient whose treatment included an IDH1 peptide vaccine. V and J are TRBV29-1 and TRBJ2-4; D might be TRBD1 (6 bases). The CDR3 region is CSVVIQGNIQYF. CDR3 in DNA: TGCAGCGTTGTCATTCAGGGGAACATTCAGTACTTC.